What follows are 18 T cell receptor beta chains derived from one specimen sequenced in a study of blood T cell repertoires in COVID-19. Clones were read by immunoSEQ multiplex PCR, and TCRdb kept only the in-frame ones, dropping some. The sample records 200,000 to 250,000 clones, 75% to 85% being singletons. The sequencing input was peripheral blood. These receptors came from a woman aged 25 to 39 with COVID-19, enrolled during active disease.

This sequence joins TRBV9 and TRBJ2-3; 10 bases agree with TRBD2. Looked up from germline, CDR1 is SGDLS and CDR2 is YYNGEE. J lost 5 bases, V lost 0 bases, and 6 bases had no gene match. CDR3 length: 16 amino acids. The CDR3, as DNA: TGTGCCAGCAGCGTAGAAGCGGGGGGGCGGGTAGATACGCAGTATTTT. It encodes CASSVEAGGRVDTQYF.

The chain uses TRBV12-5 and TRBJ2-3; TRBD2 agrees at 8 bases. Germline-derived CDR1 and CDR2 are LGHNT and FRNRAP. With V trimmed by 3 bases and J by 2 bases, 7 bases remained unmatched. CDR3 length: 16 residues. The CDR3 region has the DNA TGTGCTAGTGGTTTTAGTAGCGGGACCCTCACAGATACGCAGTATTTT. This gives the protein CASGFSSGTLTDTQYF.

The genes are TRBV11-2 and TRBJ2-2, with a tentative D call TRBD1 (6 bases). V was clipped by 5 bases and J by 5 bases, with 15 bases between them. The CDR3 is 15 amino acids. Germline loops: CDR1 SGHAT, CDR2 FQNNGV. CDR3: CASSPYRVGTGELFF. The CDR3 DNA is TGTGCCAGCAGCCCCTACAGGGTTGGGACCGGGGAGCTGTTTTTT.

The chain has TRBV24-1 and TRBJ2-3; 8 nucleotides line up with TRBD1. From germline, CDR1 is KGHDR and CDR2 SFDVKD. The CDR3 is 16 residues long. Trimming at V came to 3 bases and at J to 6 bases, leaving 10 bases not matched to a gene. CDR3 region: CATSDAGTGLGDTQYF. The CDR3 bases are TGTGCCACCAGTGATGCCGGGACAGGTTTAGGGGATACGCAGTATTTT.

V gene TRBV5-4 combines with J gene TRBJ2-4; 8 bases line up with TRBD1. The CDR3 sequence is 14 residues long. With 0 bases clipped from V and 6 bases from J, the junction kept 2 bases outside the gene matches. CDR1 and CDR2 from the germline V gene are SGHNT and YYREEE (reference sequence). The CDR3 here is CASSLAQGGNIQYF. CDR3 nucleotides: TGTGCCAGCAGCTTGGCACAGGGGGGAAACATTCAGTACTTC.

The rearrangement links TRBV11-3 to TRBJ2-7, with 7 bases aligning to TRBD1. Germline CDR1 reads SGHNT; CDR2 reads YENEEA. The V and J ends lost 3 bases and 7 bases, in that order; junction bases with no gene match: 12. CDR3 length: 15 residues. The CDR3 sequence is CASSLTGQALSEQYF. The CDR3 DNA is TGTGCCAGCAGCTTGACAGGACAGGCGCTTTCTGAGCAGTACTTC.

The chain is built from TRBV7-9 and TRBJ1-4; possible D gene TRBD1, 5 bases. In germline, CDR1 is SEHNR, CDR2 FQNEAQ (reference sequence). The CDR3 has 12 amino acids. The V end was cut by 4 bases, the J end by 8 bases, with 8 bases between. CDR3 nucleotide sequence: TGTGCCAGCAGCTCCGCAGGGGAAAAACTGTTTTTT. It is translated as CASSSAGEKLFF.

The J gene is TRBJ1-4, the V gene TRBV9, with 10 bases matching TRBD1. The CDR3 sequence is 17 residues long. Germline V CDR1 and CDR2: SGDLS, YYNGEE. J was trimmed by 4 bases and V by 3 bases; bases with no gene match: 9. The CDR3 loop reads CASSEETGGAINEKLFF. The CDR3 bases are TGTGCCAGCAGCGAAGAGACAGGGGGCGCGATTAATGAAAAACTGTTTTTT.

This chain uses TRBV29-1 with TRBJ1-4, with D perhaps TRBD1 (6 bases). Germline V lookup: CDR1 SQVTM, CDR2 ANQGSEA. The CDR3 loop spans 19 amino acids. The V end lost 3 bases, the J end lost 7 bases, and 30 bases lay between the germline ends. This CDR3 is CSVDGGPRDRYGTCEKLFF. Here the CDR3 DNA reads TGCAGCGTTGACGGTGGCCCTCGAGACCGGTACGGGACATGTGAAAAACTGTTTTTT.

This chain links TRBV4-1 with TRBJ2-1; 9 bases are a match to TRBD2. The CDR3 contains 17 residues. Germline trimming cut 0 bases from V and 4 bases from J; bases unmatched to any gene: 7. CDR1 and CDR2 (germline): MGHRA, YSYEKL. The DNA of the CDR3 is TGCGCCAGCAGCCAAGAACTAGCGGGCCGCCTATACAATGAGCAGTTCTTC. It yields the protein CASSQELAGRLYNEQFF.

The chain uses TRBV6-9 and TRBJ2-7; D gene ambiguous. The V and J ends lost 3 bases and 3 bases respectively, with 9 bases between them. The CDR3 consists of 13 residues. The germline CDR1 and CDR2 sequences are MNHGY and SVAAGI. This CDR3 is CASSYATVYEQYF. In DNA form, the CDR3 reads TGTGCCAGCAGTTACGCTACTGTCTACGAGCAGTACTTC.

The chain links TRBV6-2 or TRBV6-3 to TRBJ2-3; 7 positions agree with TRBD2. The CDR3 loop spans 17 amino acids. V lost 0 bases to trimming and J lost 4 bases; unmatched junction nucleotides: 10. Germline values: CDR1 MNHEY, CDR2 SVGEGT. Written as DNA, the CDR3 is TGTGCCAGCAGTTACTCCTCCGGGAGGTTAGGGCCAGATACGCAGTATTTT. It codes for CASSYSSGRLGPDTQYF.

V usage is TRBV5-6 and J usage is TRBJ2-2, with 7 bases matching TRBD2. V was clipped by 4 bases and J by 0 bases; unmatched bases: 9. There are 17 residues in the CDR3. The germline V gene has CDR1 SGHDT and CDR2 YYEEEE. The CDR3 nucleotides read TGTGCCAGCAGCCGAATGAGCGGGGCTCCGAACACCGGGGAGCTGTTTTTT. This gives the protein CASSRMSGAPNTGELFF.

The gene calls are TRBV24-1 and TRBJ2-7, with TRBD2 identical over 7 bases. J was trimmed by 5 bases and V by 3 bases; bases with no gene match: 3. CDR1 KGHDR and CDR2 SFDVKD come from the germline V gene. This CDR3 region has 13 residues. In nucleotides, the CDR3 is TGTGCCACCAGTGATGGGGGGGACCACGAGCAGTACTTC. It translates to CATSDGGDHEQYF.

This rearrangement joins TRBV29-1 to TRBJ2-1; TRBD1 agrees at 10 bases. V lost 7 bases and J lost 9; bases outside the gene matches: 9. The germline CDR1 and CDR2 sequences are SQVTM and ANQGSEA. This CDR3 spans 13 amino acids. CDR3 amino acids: CSGGTGEDGEQFF. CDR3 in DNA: TGCAGCGGGGGGACAGGGGAGGATGGTGAGCAGTTCTTC.

The CDR3 is CASSLMGGTGELFF. CDR3 nucleotide sequence: TGTGCCAGCAGCTTGATGGGAGGCACCGGGGAGCTGTTTTTT. V usage is TRBV5-5 and J usage is TRBJ2-2, with D perhaps TRBD2 (6 bases). V was clipped by 1 base and J by 4 bases, with 8 bases between them. CDR1 is SGHKS, CDR2 YYEKEE, per germline (reference sequence). This CDR3 spans 14 amino acids.

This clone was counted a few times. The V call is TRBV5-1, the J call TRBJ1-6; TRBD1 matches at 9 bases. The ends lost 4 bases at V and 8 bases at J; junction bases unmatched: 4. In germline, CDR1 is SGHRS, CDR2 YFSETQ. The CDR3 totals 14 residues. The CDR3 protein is CASSLDRGDSPLHF. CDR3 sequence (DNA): TGCGCCAGCAGCCTGGACAGGGGTGATTCACCCCTCCACTTT.

Here the CDR3 reads CASSQDNSGSLYEQYF. In DNA, the CDR3 is TGTGCCAGCAGCCAAGATAACAGCGGGAGCCTCTACGAGCAGTACTTC. J is TRBJ2-7 and V is TRBV3-1 (or the pseudogene TRBV3-2); 8 bases are a match to TRBD2. The germline CDR1 and CDR2 sequences are LGHDT and YNNKEL (reference sequence). V lost 0 bases and J lost 3; bases outside the gene matches: 7. The CDR3 extends over 16 amino acids.